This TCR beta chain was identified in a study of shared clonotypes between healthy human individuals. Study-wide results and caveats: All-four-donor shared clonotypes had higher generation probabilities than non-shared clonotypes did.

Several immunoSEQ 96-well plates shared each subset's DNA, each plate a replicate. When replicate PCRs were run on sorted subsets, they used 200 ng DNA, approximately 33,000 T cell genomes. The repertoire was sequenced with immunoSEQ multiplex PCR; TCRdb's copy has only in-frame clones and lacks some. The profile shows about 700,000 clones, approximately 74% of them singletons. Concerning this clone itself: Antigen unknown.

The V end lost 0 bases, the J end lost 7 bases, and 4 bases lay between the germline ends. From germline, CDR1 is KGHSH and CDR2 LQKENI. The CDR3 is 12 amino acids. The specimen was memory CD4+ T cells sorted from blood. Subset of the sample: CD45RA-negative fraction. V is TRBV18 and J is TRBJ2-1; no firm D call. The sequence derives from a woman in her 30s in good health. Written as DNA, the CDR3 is TGTGCCAGCTCACCACCGGGAAATGAGCAGTTCTTC. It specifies CASSPPGNEQFF.